This is a list of T cell receptor beta chains from one sample in a study of T cell repertoires in cytomegalovirus infection. Antigens of these TCRs are unknown. TCRdb independently ran MiXCR on the reads; one entry per CDR3 protein. The sample yields 350,000 to 400,000 distinct CDR3 sequences, roughly a third seen once. Here the sequenced sample was cultured PBMCs, taken from culture after CMV antigen stimulation. These TCRs come from a human donor in good health (CMV status not recorded). Some clones in this sample may be carry-over from other donors' samples. Each CDR3 is given with its conserved first and last residue. Each record gives: D gene, V gene, clone size, J gene, CDR3 protein, CDR3 DNA. D genes are given only for firm matches. For some rows the clone size is stated as once, few or many, or as a class when expanded; others skip it.

NA,TRBV4-3,NA,TRBJ2-3,CASSQDRGIGDTQYF,TGCGCCAGCAGCCAAGATCGGGGAATAGGGGATACGCAGTATTTT
NA,TRBV7-2,many,TRBJ2-4,CASSPRQFPLAKNIQYF,TGTGCCAGCAGCCCGCGACAGTTTCCTCTAGCCAAAAACATTCAGTACTTC
TRBD2,TRBV7-8,many,TRBJ2-1,CASSPAEGLAGGNEQFF,TGTGCCAGCAGCCCCGCGGAAGGACTAGCGGGAGGAAATGAGCAGTTCTTC
TRBD1,TRBV7-2,few,TRBJ2-1,CASSPRGTVSYNEQFF,TGTGCCAGCAGCCCTAGAGGGACAGTTTCCTACAATGAGCAGTTCTTC
NA,TRBV7-2,NA,TRBJ2-5,CASSLKFGGIQETQYF,TGTGCCAGCAGCTTAAAGTTTGGGGGGATCCAAGAGACCCAGTACTTC
NA,TRBV14,NA,TRBJ1-3,CASSQDLGNTIYF,TGTGCCAGCAGCCAAGATCTGGGGAACACCATATATTTT
TRBD2,TRBV2,NA,TRBJ2-5,CARGLAGETQYF,TGTGCCAGAGGACTAGCAGGAGAGACCCAGTACTTC
NA,TRBV28,few,TRBJ2-6,CASRSLGAGANVLTF,TGTGCCAGCAGAAGTTTGGGGGCTGGGGCCAACGTCCTGACTTTC
NA,TRBV29-1,NA,TRBJ1-5,CSVGGRGNQPQHF,TGCAGCGTTGGCGGTAGGGGCAATCAGCCCCAGCATTTT
TRBD2,TRBV5-1,NA,TRBJ2-7,CASSLVPSGGLEQYF,TGCGCCAGCAGCTTGGTACCTAGCGGAGGGTTAGAGCAGTACTTC
TRBD1,TRBV28,NA,TRBJ1-6,CASTSPRGTGGAWGKNSPLHF,TGTGCCAGCACCTCCCCGAGGGGGACAGGGGGCGCTTGGGGGAAAAATTCACCCCTCCACTTT